Here is one T cell receptor beta chain with its context. The antigen is undetermined. Mismatch with germline at one junction end may stem from a read error. The data were taken from a study of response to subunit inactivated influenza vaccine. The study's findings and limits: Authors suggested that a seasonal influenza vaccination recruits few new T cells each time.

Germline-derived CDR1 and CDR2 are KGHSH and LQKENI. There are 16 residues in the CDR3. TCRdb re-called the RT-PCR reads with MiXCR, one entry per CDR3 protein. The table lists hundreds of thousands of distinct CDR3 sequences, just over 20% of them singletons. This clonotype originated in a man between 50 and 70 years old who received an inactivated influenza vaccine. The sample here was PBMCs from blood, taken less than 22 months after vaccination. V is TRBV18 and J is TRBJ1-3, with a weak D call TRBD1 (5 bases). CDR3 protein: CASSPRDPSSGNIIYF. Here the CDR3 DNA reads TGTGCCAGCTCACCACGGGACCCAAGCTCTGGAAACATCATATATTTT.